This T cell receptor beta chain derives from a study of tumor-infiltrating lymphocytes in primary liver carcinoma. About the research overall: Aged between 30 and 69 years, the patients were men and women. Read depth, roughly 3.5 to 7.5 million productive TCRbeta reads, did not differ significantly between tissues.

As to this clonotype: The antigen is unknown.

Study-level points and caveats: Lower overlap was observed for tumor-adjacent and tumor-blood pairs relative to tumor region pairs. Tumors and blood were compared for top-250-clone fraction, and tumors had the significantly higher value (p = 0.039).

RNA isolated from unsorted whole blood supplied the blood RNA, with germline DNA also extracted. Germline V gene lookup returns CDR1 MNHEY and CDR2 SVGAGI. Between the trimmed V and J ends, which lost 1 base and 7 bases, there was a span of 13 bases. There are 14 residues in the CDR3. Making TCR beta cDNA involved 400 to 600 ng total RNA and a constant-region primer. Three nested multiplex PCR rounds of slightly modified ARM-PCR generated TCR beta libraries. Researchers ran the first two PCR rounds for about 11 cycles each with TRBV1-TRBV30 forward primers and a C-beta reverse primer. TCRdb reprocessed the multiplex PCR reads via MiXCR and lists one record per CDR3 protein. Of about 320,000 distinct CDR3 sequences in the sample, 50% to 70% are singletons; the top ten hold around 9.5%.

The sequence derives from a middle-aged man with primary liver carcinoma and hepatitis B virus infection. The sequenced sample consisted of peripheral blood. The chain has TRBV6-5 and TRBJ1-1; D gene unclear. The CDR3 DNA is TGTGCCAGCAGTTACTTTCCCGGAGGGAGTGAAGCTTTCTTT. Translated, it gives CASSYFPGGSEAFF.